This TCR beta chain was recorded in a study of regulatory dendritic cells for organ transplantation. Study-level background: Monocytes received vitamin D3 on days 0 and 4, IL-10 on day 4.

The CDR3 consists of 13 residues. The V segment lost 5 bases and the J segment 4 bases; nucleotides outside the gene matches: 3. The germline CDR1 and CDR2 sequences are MNHGY and SAAAGT. Study findings and constraints: Memory T cells were less diverse than naive, with memory CD8+ most oligoclonal.

Data came from immunoSEQ multiplex PCR; TCRdb stores just in-frame clones and leaves some out. The table includes thousands of clones, just under 60% detected once. To note about this clone: The antigen remains undetermined.

CFSE-labeled sorted T cells met regulatory or mature dendritic cells for over 4 days. CD4+ or CD8+ T cells were sorted as naive CD45RA+ or memory CD45RO+. This receptor was taken from a human donor in good health. This sequence joins TRBV6-8 and TRBJ2-7, with TRBD1 identical over 9 bases. The sequencing input was memory CD8+ T cells from blood cultured with dendritic cells. Documented subset: CD45RO+ memory T cells. For the CDR3, the DNA is TGTGCCAGCAGTCGGGACAGGGAATACGAGCAGTACTTC. Encoded protein: CASSRDREYEQYF.